These 9 T cell receptor beta chains came from one sample sequenced in a study of shared clonotypes between healthy human individuals. TCRdb's table, derived via immunoSEQ multiplex PCR, lists solely in-frame clones and lacks some. The table shows over a million clones, with 70% to 80% occurring only once. Sequencing was done on a sample of memory CD4+ T cells from PBMCs. Regarding subset: CD45RA-negative fraction. Receptors were obtained from a man younger than 35 in good health. Some clones in this sample may be carry-over from other donors' samples.

The chain links TRBV7-2 to TRBJ1-6; TRBD1 matches 8 bases. The CDR3 runs to 14 residues. Germline V gives CDR1 SGHTA, CDR2 FQGNSA. V dropped 3 bases and J dropped 14; count of bases not matched to a gene: 9. CDR3 amino acids: CASSFGTGLRALHF. The CDR3 DNA is TGTGCCAGCAGCTTCGGGACAGGTCTTAGGGCCCTCCACTTT.

The chain links TRBV27 to TRBJ2-7; no definite D call. Germline-derived CDR1 and CDR2 are MNHEY and SMNVEV (reference sequence). The V end lost 3 bases, the J end lost 0 bases, and 12 bases lay between the germline ends. The CDR3 covers 15 residues. The CDR3 DNA follows: TGTGCCAGCAGTTTCCAGGCTCCAAGCTCCTACGAGCAGTACTTC. Protein product: CASSFQAPSSYEQYF.

Many counts were recorded for this clone. V is TRBV6-1 and J is TRBJ2-3; 12 bases are a match to TRBD2. The CDR3 is made up of 15 amino acids. V was clipped by 2 bases and J by 4 bases; unmatched bases: 1. The germline CDR1 and CDR2 sequences are MNHNS and SASEGT. This CDR3 reads CASSELAGGPDTQYF. In DNA form, the CDR3 reads TGTGCCAGCAGTGAACTAGCGGGAGGGCCAGATACGCAGTATTTT.

The chain carries TRBV7-3 and TRBJ2-2; TRBD1 matches at 9 bases. V shed 5 bases, J shed 5 bases, and the junction held 9 bases outside the gene matches. This CDR3 comprises 16 residues. Germline V gene lookup returns CDR1 SGHTA and CDR2 FQGTGA. CDR3 in DNA: TGTGCCAGCAGCCCACCGGGACAGGGAAATACCGGGGAGCTGTTTTTT. Translated: CASSPPGQGNTGELFF. Full variable domain (missing parts from reference TRBV7-3 and TRBJ2-2): GAGVSQTPSNKVTEKGKYVELRCDPISGHTALYWYRQSLGQGPEFLIYFQGTGAADDSGLPNDRFFAVRPEGSVSTLKIQRTERGDSAVYLCASSPPGQGNTGELFFGEGSRLTVL.

V is TRBV30 and J is TRBJ2-3; 15 positions agree with TRBD2. Germline assignment: CDR1 GTSNPN and CDR2 SVGIG (reference sequence). The CDR3 sequence is 16 residues long. J lost 5 bases, V lost 0 bases, and 3 bases had no gene match. The CDR3 bases are TGTGCCTGGAGTGTTGGACTAGCGGGGGGGGTAGATACGCAGTATTTT. This translates into CAWSVGLAGGVDTQYF.

A note on this clone: Within the sample, other DNA sequences also encode this same CDR3. The chain is built from TRBV5-8 and TRBJ1-3, with D unclear. CDR3 length: 15 amino acids. Trimming took off 5 bases at V and 0 bases at J, with 12 bases between the two ends. Germline lookup yields CDR1 SGHTS and CDR2 YDEGEE. The CDR3 region is CASSRAWGSGNTIYF. CDR3 in DNA: TGTGCCAGCAGTCGTGCCTGGGGCTCTGGAAACACCATATATTTT. The full variable domain, completed using reference TRBV5-8 and TRBJ1-3, is EAGVTQSPTHLIKTRGQQATLRCSPISGHTSVYWYQQALGLGLQFLLWYDEGEERNRGNFPPRFSGRQFPNYSSELNVNALELEDSALYLCASSRAWGSGNTIYFGEGSWLTVV.

J is TRBJ2-7 and V is TRBV5-1; 8 bases agree with TRBD1. Trimming at V came to 4 bases and at J to 3 bases, leaving 6 bases not matched to a gene. CDR3 length equals 14 residues. Germline values: CDR1 SGHRS, CDR2 YFSETQ. The CDR3 is CASSPMDRVYEQYF. CDR3 DNA: TGCGCCAGCAGCCCCATGGACAGGGTCTACGAGCAGTACTTC.

This chain links TRBV4-1 with TRBJ2-3; 12 bases agree with TRBD2. Trimming at V came to 0 bases and at J to 2 bases, leaving 9 bases not matched to a gene. The CDR3 contains 19 residues. CDR1 and CDR2 from the germline V gene are MGHRA and YSYEKL. CDR3 sequence: CASSQERASGRASTDTQYF. As DNA, the CDR3 is TGCGCCAGCAGCCAAGAAAGGGCTAGCGGGAGGGCCTCCACAGATACGCAGTATTTT.

This chain uses TRBV5-1 with TRBJ2-2, with D possibly being TRBD1 (5 bases). Looked up from germline, CDR1 is SGHRS and CDR2 is YFSETQ. CDR3 length: 15 residues. The V and J ends lost 0 bases and 8 bases respectively, with 14 bases between them. The CDR3 loop reads CASSLGREGAGELFF. The CDR3 nucleotides read TGCGCCAGCAGCTTGGGCAGGGAAGGAGCGGGGGAGCTGTTTTTT.